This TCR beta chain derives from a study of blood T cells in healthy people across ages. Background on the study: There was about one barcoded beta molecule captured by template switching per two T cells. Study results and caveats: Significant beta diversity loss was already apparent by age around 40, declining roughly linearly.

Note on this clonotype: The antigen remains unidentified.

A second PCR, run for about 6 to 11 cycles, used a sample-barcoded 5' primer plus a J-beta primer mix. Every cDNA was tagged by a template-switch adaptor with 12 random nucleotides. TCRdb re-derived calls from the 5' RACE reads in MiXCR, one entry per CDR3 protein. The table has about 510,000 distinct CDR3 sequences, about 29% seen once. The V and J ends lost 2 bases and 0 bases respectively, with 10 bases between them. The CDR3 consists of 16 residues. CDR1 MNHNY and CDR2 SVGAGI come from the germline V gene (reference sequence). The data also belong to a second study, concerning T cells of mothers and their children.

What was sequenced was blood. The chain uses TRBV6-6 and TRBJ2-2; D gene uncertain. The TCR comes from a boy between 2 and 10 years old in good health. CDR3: CASSYGRLPNTGELFF. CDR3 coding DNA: TGTGCCAGCAGTTACGGGCGGCTGCCGAACACCGGGGAGCTGTTTTTT.